This T cell receptor (beta chain) originates from a study of blood T cell repertoires in COVID-19. Overall study: Spain, Italy and the United States supplied samples that represented acute and convalescent COVID-19.

Across 20 to 25 US areas, participants ranged in age from about 18 to 100 years. Recovery among Cohort 3 donors was established by two negative PCRs, clearance, or symptom resolution. Repertoires were generated with immunoSEQ multiplex PCR, while TCRdb's copy carries only in-frame clones and drops some. The data contain about 300,000 clones, 85% of them singletons. CDR1 MNHEY and CDR2 SVGAGI come from the germline V gene. Trimming cost V 4 bases and J 10 bases, with 18 bases left between them. The CDR3 contains 14 residues. The rearrangement uses TRBV6-5 and TRBJ2-3; D is perhaps TRBD2 (5 bases). Material: PBMCs or T cells enriched from blood (not recorded which). This sequence was found in a woman in her 50s who had recovered from COVID-19. The CDR3 region has the DNA TGTGCCAGCAGTTCGGGTCTCCCCCTCGGGGCGCAGTATTTT. Its protein is CASSSGLPLGAQYF.